This TCR beta chain is drawn from a study of blood T cell repertoires in COVID-19. Turning to the study itself: PBMCs, B-cell-depleted T cells, or T cells provided the cDNA or gDNA that made up the material.

The repertoire was sequenced with immunoSEQ multiplex PCR; TCRdb's copy has only in-frame clones and lacks some. The sample contains fewer than 45,000 clones, around 74% of which appear only once. Enrolment of Seattle patients took place during active infection, and they were followed longitudinally. CDR1 MDHEN and CDR2 SYDVKM come from the germline V gene. The CDR3 totals 15 residues. The V end lost 5 bases, the J end lost 7 bases, and 17 bases lay between the germline ends. The source is an older man with COVID-19, enrolled during active disease. The rearrangement links TRBV28 to TRBJ1-4; tentative D call: TRBD1 (6 bases). Material for sequencing was peripheral blood. CDR3 sequence reads: CASSPFGGLGEKLFF. The DNA for the CDR3 is TGTGCCAGCAGTCCCTTCGGGGGGCTAGGTGAAAAACTGTTTTTT.